This T cell receptor (beta chain) is from a study of blood T cell repertoires in COVID-19. Across the study: The United States, Italy and Spain were the sources of the acute and convalescent COVID-19 samples. From T cells, B-cell-depleted T cells, or PBMCs came the material, which was cDNA or gDNA.

The repertoire was sequenced with immunoSEQ multiplex PCR; TCRdb's copy has only in-frame clones and lacks some. The sample holds about 270,000 clones, 82% seen once. Trimming shortened V by 2 bases and J by 4 bases, and 7 bases separated the two germline ends. Germline CDR1 reads MNHEY; CDR2 reads SVGEGT. This CDR3 is built from 13 residues. This chain links TRBV6-2 or TRBV6-3 with TRBJ2-3; D call uncertain. Sequencing was performed on peripheral blood. The TCR originated in a woman aged 18 to 35 with acute or convalescent COVID-19. The CDR3 region is CASSYTVADTQYF. CDR3 nucleotides: TGTGCCAGCAGTTACACGGTAGCAGATACGCAGTATTTT.